What follows are 11 T cell receptor beta chains derived from one specimen sequenced in a study of radiation and T cells in renal cell carcinoma. Indicated time point: baseline pretreatment blood. Treatment of the sample: 15 Gy SBRT to primary tumor, nephrectomy 4 weeks later. This table comes from immunoSEQ multiplex PCR, and its TCRdb copy is limited to in-frame clones, with some not included. The sample has tens of thousands of clones, 70% to 85% seen once. Sequenced here: blood, sampled from a patient whose treatment included radiotherapy and nephrectomy. The receptor source for this set is a man in his sixties with renal cell carcinoma.

This chain joins TRBV7-9 and TRBJ2-3; D gene uncertain. CDR1 and CDR2 from the germline V gene are SEHNR and FQNEAQ (reference sequence). The CDR3 spans 12 residues. Trimming took 4 bases from V and 6 from J, leaving 8 bases between them. CDR3 in DNA: TGTGCCAGCAGCTCGAGGTACGATACGCAGTATTTT. This codes for CASSSRYDTQYF.

The gene calls are TRBV2 and TRBJ2-1; D not resolved. The CDR3 totals 12 residues. V was pared by 4 bases and J by 13 bases, with 14 bases between. Germline V gives CDR1 SNHLY, CDR2 FYNNEI. For the CDR3, the DNA is TGTGCCAGCAGTGCCCCCCGGGCGATTCAGTTCTTC. This codes for CASSAPRAIQFF.

Only a few counts were recorded for this clone. The rearrangement links TRBV29-1 to TRBJ2-3, with 13 nucleotides matching TRBD2. Looked up from germline, CDR1 is SQVTM and CDR2 is ANQGSEA. CDR3 size: 14 residues. Trimming cost V 7 bases and J 4 bases; bases outside gene matches: 5. CDR3 nucleotides: TGCAGCGCCGGACTAGCGGGAGACTCAGATACGCAGTATTTT. The encoded protein is CSAGLAGDSDTQYF.

The gene calls are TRBV6-5 and TRBJ1-1; D unresolved. The germline CDR1 and CDR2 sequences are MNHEY and SVGAGI. The CDR3 extends over 14 amino acids. V shed 5 bases and J shed 8 bases, with 18 bases lying between them. CDR3 residues: CASSKGPLPAEAFF. The CDR3 DNA is TGTGCCAGCAGTAAAGGACCTCTCCCGGCGGAAGCTTTCTTT.

The gene calls are TRBV15 and TRBJ2-3; D gene unclear. This CDR3 has 16 residues. CDR1 and CDR2 (germline): LNHNV, YYDKDF (reference sequence). Trimming stripped 0 bases from V and 0 bases from J, with 10 bases between. CDR3: CATSRDPGTSTDTQYF. The CDR3 nucleotides read TGTGCCACCAGCAGAGATCCCGGTACGAGCACAGATACGCAGTATTTT. The whole variable domain, remainder taken from reference TRBV15 and TRBJ2-3, is DAMVIQNPRYQVTQFGKPVTLSCSQTLNHNVMYWYQQKSSQAPKLLFHYYDKDFNNEADTPDNFQSRRPNTSFCFLDIRSPGLGDTAMYLCATSRDPGTSTDTQYFGPGTRLTVL.

This clone was observed at least ten times. V is TRBV14 and J is TRBJ2-2; D is unresolved. V lost 0 bases to trimming and J lost 8 bases, with 13 bases between them. CDR1 is SGHDN and CDR2 is FVKESK in the germline V gene. The CDR3 is 15 residues long. In nucleotides, the CDR3 is TGTGCCAGCAGCCAAGACCGGCCACCCTTGGGGGAGCTGTTTTTT. Amino acids: CASSQDRPPLGELFF.

The CDR3 sequence: CASSQVFTSGSSYNEQFF. The CDR3 nucleotides read TGTGCCAGCAGCCAAGTATTCACTAGCGGAAGCTCCTACAATGAGCAGTTCTTC. The chain uses TRBV14 and TRBJ2-1, with 8 positions matching TRBD2. The CDR3 runs to 18 residues. Trimming at V came to 1 base and at J to 0 bases, leaving 8 bases not matched to a gene. The germline V gene has CDR1 SGHDN and CDR2 FVKESK.

This chain links TRBV5-1 with TRBJ1-2; TRBD1 might be the D (5 bases). Germline V gene lookup returns CDR1 SGHRS and CDR2 YFSETQ. This CDR3 has 13 amino acids. The V gene lost 0 bases and the J gene lost 8 bases, with 11 bases spanning the gap. CDR3 sequence (DNA): TGCGCCAGCAGCTTGGGGGACGGTCAGGGCTACACCTTC. It is translated as CASSLGDGQGYTF.

The chain has TRBV5-8 and TRBJ2-1; 8 bases map to TRBD1. Germline loops: CDR1 SGHTS, CDR2 YDEGEE. This CDR3 has 14 residues. Losses at the gene ends were 4 bases for V and 5 bases for J; bases not matched to a gene: 5. As DNA, the CDR3 is TGTGCCAGCAGCCTGGGACAGGCTAACAATGAGCAGTTCTTC. Residues: CASSLGQANNEQFF.

This chain links TRBV5-6 with TRBJ2-4, with D possibly called TRBD1 or TRBD2 (6 bases each). V lost 2 bases and J lost 0, with 18 bases in between. Per germline, CDR1 SGHDT and CDR2 YYEEEE. This CDR3 has 18 residues. The CDR3 nucleotides read TGTGCCAGCAGCTTTGTGGGGGGCAGGGAACTAGCCAAAAACATTCAGTACTTC. Its translation: CASSFVGGRELAKNIQYF. Supplemented by reference TRBV5-6 and TRBJ2-4, the full variable domain reads DAGVTQSPTHLIKTRGQQVTLRCSPKSGHDTVSWYQQALGQGPQFIFQYYEEEERQRGNFPDRFSGHQFPNYSSELNVNALLLGDSALYLCASSFVGGRELAKNIQYFGAGTRLSVL.

CDR3 bases: TGTGCCAGCAGTGATTTCGGACAGGGGAACAATGAGCAGTTCTTC. It translates to CASSDFGQGNNEQFF. This sequence joins TRBV6-1 and TRBJ2-1; 9 nucleotides align to TRBD1. V was clipped by 3 bases and J by 5 bases; unmatched bases: 5. The CDR3 sequence is 15 residues long. The germline gives CDR1 MNHNS, CDR2 SASEGT.